These 14 T cell receptor beta chains came from one sample sequenced in a study of blood T cell repertoires in COVID-19. The repertoire was sequenced with immunoSEQ multiplex PCR; TCRdb's copy has only in-frame clones and lacks some. This sample has roughly 90,000 clones, with approximately 88% found just once. What was sequenced was peripheral blood. These receptors were obtained from a man aged 50-59 years with COVID-19, enrolled during active disease.

This chain links TRBV10-3 with TRBJ2-1, with 12 bases lining up with TRBD2. CDR3 size: 15 residues. Germline loops: CDR1 ENHRY, CDR2 SYGVKD. V lost 10 bases to trimming and J lost 3 bases; unmatched junction nucleotides: 7. For the CDR3, the DNA is TGTGCCAAACTTGGGACTAGCGGGCTCTACAATGAGCAGTTCTTC. Protein: CAKLGTSGLYNEQFF.

The J gene is TRBJ1-5, the V gene TRBV6-2 or TRBV6-3; 8 bases match TRBD1. Looked up from germline, CDR1 is MNHEY and CDR2 is SVGEGT. This CDR3 has 17 residues. Trimming cost V 2 bases and J 7 bases; bases outside gene matches: 13. The CDR3 is CASSYRTGQGQKQPQHF. The CDR3 bases are TGTGCCAGCAGTTACCGAACCGGACAGGGACAGAAGCAGCCCCAGCATTTT.

The chain has TRBV4-3 and TRBJ1-3; 7 bases are shared with TRBD1. CDR1 and CDR2 (germline): LGHNA, YSLEER. The V gene end was trimmed by 0 bases and the J gene end by 4 bases; junction bases not matched to a gene: 12. The CDR3 contains 18 residues. The CDR3 spells CASSQDFREGASGNTIYF. The DNA of the CDR3 is TGCGCCAGCAGCCAAGATTTTCGCGAGGGGGCGTCAGGAAACACCATATATTTT.

This clone was recorded once. The chain combines TRBV14 with TRBJ1-6; D is unclear. Germline loops: CDR1 SGHDN, CDR2 FVKESK. The V end was cut by 2 bases, the J end by 0 bases, with 8 bases between. There are 16 residues in the CDR3. This CDR3 reads CASSQISGSYNSPLHF. The CDR3 nucleotides read TGTGCCAGCAGCCAAATATCGGGCTCCTATAATTCACCCCTCCACTTT.

Note on this clone: The DNA is omitted, as the CDR3 cannot be located on it reliably, and the CDR3 follows TCRdb's listing. V gene TRBV27 combines with J gene TRBJ1-3. The CDR3 is 14 residues long, ends included. In germline, CDR1 is MNHEY, CDR2 SMNVEV (reference sequence). The CDR3 loop is CASSSSGSGNTIYF.

The chain has TRBV2 and TRBJ2-3; TRBD2 agrees at 11 bases. Germline CDR1 reads SNHLY; CDR2 reads FYNNEI. V lost 8 bases to trimming and J lost 5 bases; unmatched junction nucleotides: 12. This CDR3 is built from 16 residues. In DNA form, the CDR3 reads TGTGCCAGCGGCCTAGCGGGGGGTGGGGTGAGAGATACGCAGTATTTT. It is translated as CASGLAGGGVRDTQYF.

The V and J genes are TRBV28 and TRBJ2-7; D perhaps matches TRBD1 (6 bases). V dropped 3 bases and J dropped 3 bases, with 9 bases sitting between them. This CDR3 contains 13 residues. Looked up from germline, CDR1 is MDHEN and CDR2 is SYDVKM. The CDR3 sequence: CASSFPTGYEQYF. The CDR3 region has the DNA TGTGCCAGCAGTTTCCCGACAGGCTACGAGCAGTACTTC.

This chain links TRBV24-1 with TRBJ2-2; D may be TRBD2 (5 bases). The germline V gene has CDR1 KGHDR and CDR2 SFDVKD. The ends were cut back, 5 bases at V and 1 base at J, with 22 bases in the middle. This CDR3 is 19 amino acids long. The CDR3 DNA is TGTGCCACCAGTGGCCGAGAAAAGGGCAGGACTCAGAACACCGGGGAGCTGTTTTTT. This encodes CATSGREKGRTQNTGELFF.

The chain joins TRBV3-1 (or the pseudogene TRBV3-2) to TRBJ1-4; D uncertain. CDR1 LGHDT and CDR2 YNNKEL come from the germline V gene (reference sequence). The V end lost 3 bases, the J end lost 7 bases, and 12 bases lay between the germline ends. The CDR3 sequence is 14 residues long. Here the CDR3 reads CASSQFTSPEKLFF. Written as DNA, the CDR3 is TGTGCCAGCAGCCAGTTTACGAGCCCTGAAAAACTGTTTTTT.

The chain combines TRBV7-2 with TRBJ2-5; 7 positions match TRBD2. V lost 5 bases, J lost 1 base, and 7 bases stayed unmatched. From germline, CDR1 is SGHTA and CDR2 FQGNSA. This CDR3 spans 15 amino acids. CDR3 sequence: CASSPGRRGQETQYF. The CDR3 bases are TGTGCCAGCAGCCCCGGGAGGAGGGGCCAAGAGACCCAGTACTTC.

The chain joins TRBV30 to TRBJ1-5; 8 bases agree with TRBD1. Looked up from germline, CDR1 is GTSNPN and CDR2 is SVGIG (reference sequence). J lost 5 bases, V lost 5 bases, and 5 bases had no gene match. The CDR3 covers 13 residues. This CDR3 reads CAWATGDYQPQHF. CDR3 nucleotides: TGTGCCTGGGCGACAGGGGATTATCAGCCCCAGCATTTT.

This chain connects TRBV9 to TRBJ1-2, with TRBD1 matching over 9 bases. The V segment lost 0 bases and the J segment 2 bases; nucleotides outside the gene matches: 5. Germline assignment: CDR1 SGDLS and CDR2 YYNGEE. This CDR3 has 16 residues. Written as DNA, the CDR3 is TGTGCCAGCAGCGTAGCCGTGGGACAGGGCAACTATGGCTACACCTTC. Its translation is CASSVAVGQGNYGYTF. The variable domain in full, completed from reference TRBV9 and TRBJ1-2, reads DSGVTQTPKHLITATGQRVTLRCSPRSGDLSVYWYQQSLDQGLQFLIQYYNGEERAKGNILERFSAQQFPDLHSELNLSSLELGDSALYFCASSVAVGQGNYGYTFGSGTRLTVV.

The V gene is TRBV6-5, the J gene TRBJ2-7; 7 bases map to TRBD2. Looked up from germline, CDR1 is MNHEY and CDR2 is SVGAGI. Losses at the gene ends were 5 bases for V and 3 bases for J; bases not matched to a gene: 7. The CDR3 sequence is 14 residues long. The CDR3 spells CASSTGGRVYEQYF. The CDR3 DNA follows: TGTGCCAGCAGTACCGGGGGGAGGGTCTACGAGCAGTACTTC.

J is TRBJ1-2 and V is TRBV24-1, with TRBD1 as a possible D gene (5 bases). Between the trimmed V and J ends, which lost 4 bases and 5 bases, there was a span of 7 bases. Germline assignment: CDR1 KGHDR and CDR2 SFDVKD. This CDR3 contains 12 residues. The CDR3 DNA follows: TGTGCCACCAGTGAAGGGACTTATGGCTACACCTTC. Amino acid sequence: CATSEGTYGYTF.